The rows below give T cell receptor beta chains drawn from one sample of a study of control samples from healthy donors and cancer patients. The protocol was immunoSEQ multiplex PCR, while the TCRdb copy is restricted to in-frame clones and leaves out a portion. The table includes around 120,000 clones, approximately 94% detected once. What was sequenced was PBMCs. The receptors stem from a man over 45 with head and neck cancer. The CDR3 runs from the conserved cysteine through the conserved F or W. A D gene is named only where the DNA matches it firmly. Clone size is stated in some rows and not others, as once, few, many or a class when expanded.

V	D	size	J	CDR3	DNA
TRBV5-5	-	-	TRBJ2-2	CASSYRTATGELFF	TGTGCCAGCAGCTATCGGACGGCAACCGGGGAGCTGTTTTTT
TRBV7-2	TRBD1	once	TRBJ2-1	CASSAGTGNYNEQFF	TGTGCCAGCAGCGCCGGGACAGGAAACTACAATGAGCAGTTCTTC
TRBV5-4	-	-	TRBJ1-6	CASSSTSLYNSPLHF	TGTGCCAGCAGCTCGACAAGCCTCTATAATTCACCCCTCCACTTT
TRBV18	-	-	TRBJ2-1	CASSPIADYNEQFF	TGTGCCAGCTCACCCATCGCGGATTACAATGAGCAGTTCTTC
TRBV14	-	-	TRBJ1-1	CASSSHMNTEAFF	TGTGCCAGCAGCTCTCACATGAACACTGAAGCTTTCTTT
TRBV4-2	TRBD2	-	TRBJ2-1	CASSPGALAGGAYNEQFF	TGTGCCAGCAGCCCCGGGGCCCTAGCGGGCGGGGCCTACAATGAGCAGTTCTTC
TRBV19	-	-	TRBJ1-6	CASSSTYGSPLHF	TGTGCCAGTAGTTCAACCTACGGTTCACCCCTCCACTTT
TRBV7-9	-	-	TRBJ2-2	CASSYFGETGELFF	TGTGCCAGCAGCTATTTCGGGGAGACCGGGGAGCTGTTTTTT
TRBV19	TRBD1	-	TRBJ2-4	CASRRQGSPFKNIQYF	TGTGCCAGTAGGCGACAGGGTAGCCCCTTCAAAAACATTCAGTACTTC
TRBV7-3	-	-	TRBJ2-2	CASSLQPGTPNTGELFF	TGTGCCAGCAGCCTTCAGCCCGGGACACCGAACACCGGGGAGCTGTTTTTT
TRBV10-3	TRBD2	-	TRBJ2-5	CAISEETSGVGTQYF	TGTGCCATCAGTGAGGAGACTAGCGGGGTCGGGACCCAGTACTTC